This T cell receptor beta chain is drawn from a study of graft-versus-host responses after intestinal transplantation (TCRdb year 2021). Looking at the study overall: The transplants that recipients received were multivisceral, liver-intestinal, or isolated intestinal. Every recipient was given anti-thymocyte globulin induction, then maintenance tacrolimus and steroids for around three years. To identify alloreactive clones, pre-transplant mixed lymphocyte reaction products were sequenced and then compared with unstimulated pre-transplant donor and recipient T cells. A cohort of approximately 23 intestinal transplant recipients, including one retransplant, was enrolled, and 3 patients lacking pretransplant specimens were excluded. After intestinal transplantation, graft-versus-host and host-versus-graft alloreactive T cell clones were followed in the graft, circulation and bone marrow using bulk TCR-beta CDR3 sequencing. Donor T cell macrochimerism was defined as a peak of at least 4% donor T cells among recipient peripheral blood mononuclear cells. Rather than going through the commercial service, samples from a few later patients were sequenced in-house on an Illumina MiSeq and processed with MiXCR.

Blood samples were collected up to 4 times in the first month after transplant and then at least monthly when available. Notes on this clone: The antigen this receptor binds is unknown. The record has no base qualities; no much larger clone is one base away.

Libraries came from the immunoSEQ multiplex PCR assay. High-throughput TCR-beta CDR3 sequencing of genomic DNA from most patients was performed by Adaptive Biotechnologies. The study's own analysis went as follows. TCR sequencing data for 18 patients were retrieved from Adaptive's ImmunoSEQ software; a few other patients were processed with MiXCR and VDJtools. Because the origin of CDR3 nucleotide sequences shared between donor and recipient could not be assigned, those sequences were removed. To count as alloreactive, a clone needed at least 2-fold expansion over unstimulated cells and a minimum CFSE-low frequency of 0.002% (template counts) or 0.001% (read counts). Clones were considered mappable if detected in sequenced pre-transplant spleen, lymph node, or MLR CFSE-low populations of the donor or recipient. Cumulative frequency of alloreactive clones was calculated as a percentage of all sequences weighted by copy number. Drawn from immuneACCESS, this table holds only the in-frame rearrangements with V and J called that TCRdb kept. Clones are partly lost; checked studies trace under half to an unresolved V gene and leave the rest unexplained. D and trimming were read from the DNA, whereas the V and J calls and clone size are those reported in that table. Recorded for this sample are approximately 24,000 clones; roughly 88% of them occurred a single time. About 0.89% of the sample is taken by the ten largest.

General findings and caveats noted by the study authors: Early after transplant, declines in HvG clones were associated with peak levels of circulating GvH clones. GvH clones were detected in recipient bone marrow, and some of these GvH clones were observed earlier in ileal mucosa or blood, consistent with an intestinal mucosal origin. The conclusions were limited by the relatively low number and heterogeneity of the intestinal transplant patients. High GvH to HvG T cell clonal ratios were observed in the allografts of patients with donor T cell macrochimerism.

Trimming at the junction amounts to 1 base on V and 6 bases on J, and the germline ends lie 12 bases apart. From the cysteine up to the phenylalanine, the CDR3 has a length of 15 residues. Just the 45-base CDR3 DNA is kept, in frame starting at base 1. The CDR1 and CDR2 encoded by the germline V gene are SGHVS and FNYEAQ. This receptor was identified in a human patient who received an intestinal transplant, so some T cells may come from the graft donor. The sequence is built from TRBV7-6 and TRBJ2-2; a weak D assignment points to TRBD1 (5 bases agree). The sample was PBMCs, taken roughly 68 weeks after intestinal transplant. The CDR3 loop reads CASSLGQGGSGELFF. The nucleotides read TGTGCCAGCAGCTTAGGGCAGGGCGGTTCCGGGGAGCTGTTTTTT.